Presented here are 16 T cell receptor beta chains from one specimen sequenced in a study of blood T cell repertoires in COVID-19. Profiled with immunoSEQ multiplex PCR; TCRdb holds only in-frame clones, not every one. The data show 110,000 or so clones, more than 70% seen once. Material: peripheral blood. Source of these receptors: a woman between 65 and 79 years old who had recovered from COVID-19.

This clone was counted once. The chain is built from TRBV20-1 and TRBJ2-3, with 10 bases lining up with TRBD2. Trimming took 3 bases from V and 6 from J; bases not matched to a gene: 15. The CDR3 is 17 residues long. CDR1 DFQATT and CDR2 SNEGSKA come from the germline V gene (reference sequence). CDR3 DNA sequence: TGCAGTGCTAGTCAACTTCTTTCTAGCGGGGGTGCCGATACGCAGTATTTT. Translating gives CSASQLLSSGGADTQYF.

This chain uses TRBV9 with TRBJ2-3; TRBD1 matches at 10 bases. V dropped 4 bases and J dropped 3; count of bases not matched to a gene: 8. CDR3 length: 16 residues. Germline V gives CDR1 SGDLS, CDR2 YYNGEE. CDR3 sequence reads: CASSQALGQGTDTQYF. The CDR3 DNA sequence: TGTGCCAGCAGCCAGGCGTTGGGACAGGGGACAGATACGCAGTATTTT.

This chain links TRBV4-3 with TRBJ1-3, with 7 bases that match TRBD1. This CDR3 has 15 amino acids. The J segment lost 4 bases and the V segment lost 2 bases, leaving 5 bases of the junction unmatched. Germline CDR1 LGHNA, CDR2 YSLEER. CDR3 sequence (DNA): TGCGCCAGCAGCCAAAGACAGGGTCTAGGAAACACCATATATTTT. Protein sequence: CASSQRQGLGNTIYF.

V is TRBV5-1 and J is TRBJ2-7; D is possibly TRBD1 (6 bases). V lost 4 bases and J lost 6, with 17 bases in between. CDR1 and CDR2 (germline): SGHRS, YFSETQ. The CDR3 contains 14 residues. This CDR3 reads CASSDASGALEQYF. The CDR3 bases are TGCGCCAGCAGCGACGCCTCAGGGGCGCTCGAGCAGTACTTC.

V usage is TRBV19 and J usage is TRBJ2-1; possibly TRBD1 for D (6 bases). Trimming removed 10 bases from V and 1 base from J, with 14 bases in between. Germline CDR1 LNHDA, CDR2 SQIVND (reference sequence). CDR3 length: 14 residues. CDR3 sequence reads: CATVGGGSYNEQFF. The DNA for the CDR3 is TGTGCCACCGTTGGGGGCGGGTCCTACAATGAGCAGTTCTTC.

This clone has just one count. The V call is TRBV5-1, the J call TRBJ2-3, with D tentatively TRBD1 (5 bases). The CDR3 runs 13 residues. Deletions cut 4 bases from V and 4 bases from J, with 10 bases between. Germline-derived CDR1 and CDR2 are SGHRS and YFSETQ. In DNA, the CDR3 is TGCGCCAGCAGCCGACAGTACGCAGATACGCAGTATTTT. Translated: CASSRQYADTQYF.

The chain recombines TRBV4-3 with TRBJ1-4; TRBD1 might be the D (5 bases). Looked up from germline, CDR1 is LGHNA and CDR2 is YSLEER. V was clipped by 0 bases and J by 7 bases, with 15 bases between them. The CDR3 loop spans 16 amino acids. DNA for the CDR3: TGCGCCAGCAGCCAAGATGGGAGGGCAGGGACTGAAAAACTGTTTTTT. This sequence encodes CASSQDGRAGTEKLFF.

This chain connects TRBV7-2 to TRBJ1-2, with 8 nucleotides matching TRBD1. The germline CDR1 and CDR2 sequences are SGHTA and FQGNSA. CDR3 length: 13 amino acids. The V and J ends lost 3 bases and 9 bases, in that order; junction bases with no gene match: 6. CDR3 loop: CASSLGDRTRYTF. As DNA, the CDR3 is TGTGCCAGCAGCTTGGGGGACAGGACGCGCTACACCTTC.

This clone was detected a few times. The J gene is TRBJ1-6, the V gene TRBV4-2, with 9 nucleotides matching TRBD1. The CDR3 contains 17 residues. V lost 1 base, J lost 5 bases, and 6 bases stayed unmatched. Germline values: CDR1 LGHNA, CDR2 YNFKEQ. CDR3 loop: CASSQAARDRDNSPLHF. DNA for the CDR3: TGTGCCAGCAGCCAAGCCGCACGGGACAGGGATAATTCACCCCTCCACTTT.

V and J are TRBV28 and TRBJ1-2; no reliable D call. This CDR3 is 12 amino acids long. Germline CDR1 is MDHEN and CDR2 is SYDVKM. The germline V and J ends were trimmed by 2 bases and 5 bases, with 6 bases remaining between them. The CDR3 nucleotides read TGTGCCAGCAGTTTACGAGGGTATGGCTACACCTTC. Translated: CASSLRGYGYTF.

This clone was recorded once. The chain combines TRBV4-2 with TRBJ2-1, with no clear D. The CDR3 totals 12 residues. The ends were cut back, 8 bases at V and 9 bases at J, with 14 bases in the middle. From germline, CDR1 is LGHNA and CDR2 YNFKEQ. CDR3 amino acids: CASGKVVSEQFF. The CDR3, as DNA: TGTGCCAGCGGTAAAGTAGTTTCTGAGCAGTTCTTC.

This CDR3 is CASSRTGGETDTQYF. The CDR3 DNA reads as TGTGCCAGTAGTAGGACAGGGGGAGAGACAGATACGCAGTATTTT. The gene calls are TRBV19 and TRBJ2-3; 10 bases are shared with TRBD1. V shed 4 bases, J shed 3 bases, and the junction held 4 bases outside the gene matches. Looked up from germline, CDR1 is LNHDA and CDR2 is SQIVND (reference sequence). The CDR3 has 15 amino acids.

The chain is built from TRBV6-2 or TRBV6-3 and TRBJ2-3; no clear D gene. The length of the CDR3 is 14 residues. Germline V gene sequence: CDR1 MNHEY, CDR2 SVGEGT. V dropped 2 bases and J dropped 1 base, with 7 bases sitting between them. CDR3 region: CASSYLARTDTQYF. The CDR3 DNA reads TGTGCCAGCAGTTACCTCGCGCGCACAGATACGCAGTATTTT.

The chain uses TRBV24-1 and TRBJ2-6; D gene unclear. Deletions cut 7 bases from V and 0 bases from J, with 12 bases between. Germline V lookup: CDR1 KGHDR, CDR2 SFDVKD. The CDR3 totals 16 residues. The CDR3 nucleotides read TGTGCCACCAGCCTTTCGCGAAACTCTGGGGCCAACGTCCTGACTTTC. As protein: CATSLSRNSGANVLTF.

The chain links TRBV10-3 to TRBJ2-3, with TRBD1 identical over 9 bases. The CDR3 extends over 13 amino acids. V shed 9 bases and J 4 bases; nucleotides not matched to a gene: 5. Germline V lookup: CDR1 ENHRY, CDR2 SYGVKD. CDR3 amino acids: CAIPGQGADTQYF. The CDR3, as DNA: TGTGCCATTCCGGGACAGGGTGCAGATACGCAGTATTTT.

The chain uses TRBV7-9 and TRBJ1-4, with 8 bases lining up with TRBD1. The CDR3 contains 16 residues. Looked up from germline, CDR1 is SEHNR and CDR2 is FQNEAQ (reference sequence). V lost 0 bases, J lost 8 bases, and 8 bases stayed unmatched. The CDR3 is CASSLAWRQGYEKLFF. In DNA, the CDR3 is TGTGCCAGCAGCTTAGCGTGGCGACAGGGGTACGAAAAACTGTTTTTT.